This TCR beta chain is from a study of blood T cell repertoires in COVID-19. Across the study: In each case, the material was cDNA or gDNA derived from T cells, B-cell-depleted T cells, or PBMCs.

Original data processing: Reference gene primer amplification yielded estimated nucleated cell counts. TCRdb's copy holds only in-frame clones and misses some; the assay was immunoSEQ multiplex PCR. From that table come the V and J calls and clone size; the DNA was used to work out D and trimming. The sample contains over 70,000 clones, less than 90% of which appear only once. The CDR3 is 14 amino acids. Germline values: CDR1 SGDLS, CDR2 YYNGEE. V lost 6 bases and J 4 bases, leaving 16 bases between the germline ends. The sequence was collected from a human donor in a cohort sampled during active COVID-19. The chain couples TRBV9 to TRBJ1-1; a weak D match, TRBD1 (5 bases). Sample: peripheral blood. The DNA of the CDR3 is TGTGCCAGCACTCTAACCCCAGGGTCCACTGAAGCTTTCTTT. This translates into CASTLTPGSTEAFF.